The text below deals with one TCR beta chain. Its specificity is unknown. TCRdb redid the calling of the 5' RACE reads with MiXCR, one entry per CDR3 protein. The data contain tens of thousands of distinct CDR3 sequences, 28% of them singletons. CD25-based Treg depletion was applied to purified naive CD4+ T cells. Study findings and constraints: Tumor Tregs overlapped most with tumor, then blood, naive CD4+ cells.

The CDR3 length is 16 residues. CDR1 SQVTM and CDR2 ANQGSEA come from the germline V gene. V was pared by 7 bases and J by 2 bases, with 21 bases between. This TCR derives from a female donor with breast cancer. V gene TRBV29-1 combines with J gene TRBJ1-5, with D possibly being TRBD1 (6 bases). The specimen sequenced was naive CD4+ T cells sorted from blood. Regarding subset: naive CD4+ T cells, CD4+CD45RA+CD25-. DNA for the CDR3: TGCAGCGCCGAGGGGGTGGAGGGTGAAGGCAATCAGCCCCAGCATTTT. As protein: CSAEGVEGEGNQPQHF.